A selection of T cell receptor beta chains follows, all from one sample in a study of blood T cell repertoires in COVID-19. Generated by immunoSEQ multiplex PCR, the TCRdb table keeps only in-frame clones and is missing some. Among 85,000 to 95,000 clones listed, over 80% were seen once. The specimen was peripheral blood. The receptors here all came from a woman between 45 and 65 years old in a cohort sampled during active COVID-19. Each CDR3 is given with its conserved first and last residue. Each record gives: V gene, D gene, clone size, J gene, CDR3 DNA, CDR3 protein. D genes are given only for firm matches. The size entry is marked missing in some rows and otherwise reads once, few, many or a size class.

v_gene: TRBV18; d_gene: -; abundance: -; j_gene: TRBJ2-1; CDR3nt: TGTGCCAGCTCACCCCCGCTGGGGGGGGCGCGGAATGAGCAGTTCTTC; CDR3aa: CASSPPLGGARNEQFF
v_gene: TRBV25-1; d_gene: TRBD1; abundance: -; j_gene: TRBJ1-3; CDR3nt: TGTGCCAGCAGTGGTAGGGACAGACTCTCTGGAAACACCATATATTTT; CDR3aa: CASSGRDRLSGNTIYF
v_gene: TRBV6-5; d_gene: TRBD1; abundance: once; j_gene: TRBJ2-7; CDR3nt: TGTGCCAGCCTTTCCCGGACAGGGACGATCGAGCAGTACTTC; CDR3aa: CASLSRTGTIEQYF
v_gene: TRBV19; d_gene: TRBD1; abundance: -; j_gene: TRBJ1-2; CDR3nt: TGTGCCAGTACCAAGGAGTGGACAGGGTATGGCTACACCTTC; CDR3aa: CASTKEWTGYGYTF
v_gene: TRBV19; d_gene: -; abundance: -; j_gene: TRBJ2-3; CDR3nt: TGTGCCACTCGCCCGGGAGCCGGGAGCACAGATACGCAGTATTTT; CDR3aa: CATRPGAGSTDTQYF
v_gene: TRBV28; d_gene: TRBD1; abundance: -; j_gene: TRBJ2-7; CDR3nt: TGTGCCAGCAGTTTAATAGGGGGCGTCTACGAGCAGTACTTC; CDR3aa: CASSLIGGVYEQYF
v_gene: TRBV11-3; d_gene: TRBD1; abundance: -; j_gene: TRBJ1-2; CDR3nt: TGTGCCAGCAGCCTTCAGGGGGGCTATGGCTACACCTTC; CDR3aa: CASSLQGGYGYTF
v_gene: TRBV9; d_gene: -; abundance: -; j_gene: TRBJ1-4; CDR3nt: TGTGCCAGCAGCGTAGGAGGCCTACATGAAAAACTGTTTTTT; CDR3aa: CASSVGGLHEKLFF
v_gene: TRBV19; d_gene: TRBD1; abundance: -; j_gene: TRBJ1-5; CDR3nt: TGTGCCAGTAGTGTTTCCGGGACAGTACCCAATCAGCCCCAGCATTTT; CDR3aa: CASSVSGTVPNQPQHF
v_gene: TRBV6-5; d_gene: -; abundance: once; j_gene: TRBJ2-2; CDR3nt: TGTGCCAGCACCCTCGGTCCCAACACCGGGGAGCTGTTTTTT; CDR3aa: CASTLGPNTGELFF